These 8 T cell receptor beta chains came from one sample sequenced in a study of OX40 agonist ivuxolimab in advanced cancers. Generated by immunoSEQ multiplex PCR, the TCRdb table keeps only in-frame clones and is missing some. This sample yields some 60,000 clones, of which roughly nine tenths are seen a single time; 11% to 15% belongs to the top ten. Sequencing was performed on CD4+ or CD8+ T cells sorted from blood, taken in a trial of the OX40 agonist ivuxolimab. The receptors were gathered from an adult with an advanced solid tumor such as melanoma, head and neck, liver or kidney cancer.

The chain uses TRBV6-5 and TRBJ2-4, with 8 positions matching TRBD2. Trimming at V came to 7 bases and at J to 6 bases, leaving 11 bases not matched to a gene. Germline V gene lookup returns CDR1 MNHEY and CDR2 SVGAGI. The CDR3 loop spans 15 amino acids. CDR3 in amino acids: CASTSEGGGRNIQYF. Here the CDR3 DNA reads TGTGCCAGCACCAGCGAGGGCGGGGGGAGAAACATTCAGTACTTC.

V gene TRBV25-1 combines with J gene TRBJ1-3; D gene unclear. This CDR3 is 12 amino acids long. V was shortened by 2 bases and J by 8 bases, with 7 bases between the two germline ends. CDR1 MGHDK and CDR2 SYGVNS come from the germline V gene. This CDR3 is CASSEGRDTIYF. DNA for the CDR3: TGTGCCAGCAGTGAAGGGCGAGACACCATATATTTT. The full variable domain, completed using reference TRBV25-1 and TRBJ1-3, is EADIYQTPRYLVIGTGKKITLECSQTMGHDKMYWYQQDPGMELHLIHYSYGVNSTEKGDLSSESTVSRIRTEHFPLTLESARPSHTSQYLCASSEGRDTIYFGEGSWLTVV.

The V call is TRBV5-1, the J call TRBJ1-1; D gene unclear. CDR3 length: 12 residues. The V gene's germline CDR1 is SGHRS and CDR2 YFSETQ. The ends were cut back, 9 bases at V and 0 bases at J, with 9 bases in the middle. CDR3 in amino acids: CANRRMNTEAFF. The CDR3 nucleotides are TGCGCCAACAGACGGATGAACACTGAAGCTTTCTTT.

Comments on this clone: A junction end diverges from the germline sequence, so it may reflect a read error. The chain carries TRBV6-8 and TRBJ2-1, with TRBD2 matching 9 bases. CDR1 and CDR2 (germline): MNHGY, SAAAGT. This CDR3 is built from 17 residues. The CDR3 reads CASNYPWREGSRNEQFF. The CDR3 coding sequence is TGTGCCAGCAATTACCCATGGCGGGAGGGTAGTCGGAATGAGCAGTTCTTC.

This chain connects TRBV10-2 to TRBJ2-7; D call uncertain. This CDR3 has 13 residues. The V and J ends lost 4 bases and 9 bases respectively, with 16 bases between them. CDR1 and CDR2 (germline): WSHSY, SAAADI. The CDR3 sequence is CASSVLDPDGQYF. The CDR3 region has the DNA TGCGCCAGCAGTGTCCTGGACCCAGACGGGCAGTACTTC.

The CDR3 DNA sequence: TGTGCCAGCAGCTCCAGGGATCTCGGTGGCTACACCTTC. Translating gives CASSSRDLGGYTF. The rearrangement uses TRBV7-2 and TRBJ1-2; D might be TRBD1 (5 bases). CDR1 and CDR2 (germline): SGHTA, FQGNSA. Trimming removed 4 bases from V and 7 bases from J, with 13 bases in between. The CDR3 has 13 amino acids.

This sequence joins TRBV5-4 and TRBJ2-5, with D possibly matching TRBD1 (5 bases). V lost 0 bases to trimming and J lost 2 bases, with 5 bases between them. Germline assignment: CDR1 SGHNT and CDR2 YYREEE (reference sequence). This CDR3 has 13 amino acids. In DNA, the CDR3 is TGTGCCAGCAGCTTGGGACAGCAAGAGACCCAGTACTTC. This sequence encodes CASSLGQQETQYF.

V gene TRBV7-2 combines with J gene TRBJ2-2, with 9 bases fitting TRBD1. Germline V CDR1 and CDR2: SGHTA, FQGNSA. The V and J ends lost 5 bases and 7 bases, in that order; junction bases with no gene match: 2. The CDR3 contains 13 residues. The CDR3 DNA follows: TGTGCCAGCAGCGGGGGACAGGGCGGGGAGCTGTTTTTT. It is translated as CASSGGQGGELFF.